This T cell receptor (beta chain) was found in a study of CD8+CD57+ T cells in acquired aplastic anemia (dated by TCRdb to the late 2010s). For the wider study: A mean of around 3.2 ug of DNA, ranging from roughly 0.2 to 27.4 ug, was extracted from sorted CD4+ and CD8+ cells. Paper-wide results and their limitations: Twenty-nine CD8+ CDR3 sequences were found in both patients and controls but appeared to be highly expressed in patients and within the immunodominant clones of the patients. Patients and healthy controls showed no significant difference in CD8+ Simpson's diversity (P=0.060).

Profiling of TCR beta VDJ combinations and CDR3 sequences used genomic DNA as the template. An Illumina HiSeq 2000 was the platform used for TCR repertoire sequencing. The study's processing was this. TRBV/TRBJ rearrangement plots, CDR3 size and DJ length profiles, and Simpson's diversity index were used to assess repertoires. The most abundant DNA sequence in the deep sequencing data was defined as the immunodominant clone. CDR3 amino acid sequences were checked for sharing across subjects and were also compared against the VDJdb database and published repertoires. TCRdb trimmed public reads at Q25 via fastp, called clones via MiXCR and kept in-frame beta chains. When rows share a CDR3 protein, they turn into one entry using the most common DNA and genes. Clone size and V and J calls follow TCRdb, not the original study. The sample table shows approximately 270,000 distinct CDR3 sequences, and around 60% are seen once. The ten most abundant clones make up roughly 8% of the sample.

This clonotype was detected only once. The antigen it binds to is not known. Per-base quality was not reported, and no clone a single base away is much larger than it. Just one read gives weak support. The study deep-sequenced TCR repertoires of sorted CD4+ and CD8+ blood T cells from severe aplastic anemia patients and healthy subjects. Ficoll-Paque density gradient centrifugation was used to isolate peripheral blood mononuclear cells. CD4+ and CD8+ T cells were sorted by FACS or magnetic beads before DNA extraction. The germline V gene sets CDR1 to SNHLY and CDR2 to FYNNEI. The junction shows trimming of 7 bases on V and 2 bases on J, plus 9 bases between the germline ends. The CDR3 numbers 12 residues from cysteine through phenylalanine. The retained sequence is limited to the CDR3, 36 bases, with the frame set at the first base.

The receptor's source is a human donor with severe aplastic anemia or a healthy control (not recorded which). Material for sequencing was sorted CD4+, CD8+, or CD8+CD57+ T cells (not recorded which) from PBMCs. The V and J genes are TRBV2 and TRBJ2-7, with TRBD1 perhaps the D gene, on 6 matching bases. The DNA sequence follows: TGTGCCAGCAAAGGGACAACCTACGAGCAGTACTTC. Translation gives CASKGTTYEQYF.